This note documents a single TCR beta chain sequence. What it recognizes is unknown. This sample was taken from a study of cytomegalovirus exposure and HLA in healthy donors. Study-wide results and limits: TCR beta V segments were, for the most part, productive about 87% or about 30% of the time in an earlier analysis. Listed as cytomegalovirus-associated were 164 TCR beta chains.

J was trimmed by 6 bases and V by 1 base; bases with no gene match: 11. Germline V CDR1 and CDR2: SQVTM, ANQGSEA. This CDR3 has 16 amino acids. 13 Jbeta primers and 60 Vbeta primers were used for the PCR. Generated by immunoSEQ multiplex PCR, the TCRdb table keeps only in-frame clones and is missing some. The repertoire holds roughly 34,000 clones, about 70% seen once, with around 7% in the top ten. The chain uses TRBV29-1 and TRBJ2-1; 8 positions match TRBD2. This TCR was sampled from a man under 40 in good health and CMV-seronegative. Sequenced sample: PBMCs. The CDR3 loop reads CSVEGGSGSPFNEQFF. The CDR3 nucleotides are TGCAGCGTTGAAGGAGGAAGCGGGAGCCCCTTCAATGAGCAGTTCTTC.